This TCR beta chain came from a study of blood T cell repertoires in COVID-19. Up to 2 weeks before entering the study, exposed participants had met a COVID-19 case. Here immunoSEQ multiplex PCR was the method, and the copy in TCRdb shows in-frame clones only, minus some. The repertoire holds some 270,000 clones, with approximately 85% as singletons. The TCR was taken from a woman between 45 and 60 years old who had been exposed to COVID-19. The sequencing sample was made of PBMCs or T cells enriched from blood (not recorded which).

The DNA of the CDR3 is TGTGCCAGCAGCTTAGATGGCAGGGGGGATGAAAAACTGTTTTTT. Translating gives CASSLDGRGDEKLFF. This sequence joins TRBV11-2 and TRBJ1-4; 7 positions agree with TRBD1. The V gene's germline CDR1 is SGHAT and CDR2 FQNNGV. V trimming: 0 bases; J trimming: 6 bases; junction bases outside the gene matches: 4. CDR3 length: 15 amino acids.